This T cell receptor (beta chain) was found in a study of PD-L1 blockade in urothelial cancer. Sequencing was performed with immunoSEQ multiplex PCR; in TCRdb, only in-frame clones are kept and a portion is missing. The sample lists approximately 48,000 clones; roughly nine tenths were seen once. This CDR3 contains 12 residues. V was trimmed by 10 bases and J by 5 bases, leaving 9 bases between them. Germline V gene data show CDR1 as ENHRY and CDR2 as SYGVKD. Time point noted: pretreatment peripheral blood. This TCR derives from a woman aged 55-70 years with urothelial cancer. The starting material was PBMCs, obtained around atezolizumab (anti-PD-L1) treatment. The V and J genes are TRBV10-3 and TRBJ1-6; D not resolved. The DNA for the CDR3 is TGTGCCACCCGACGGGATAATTCACCCCTCCACTTT. Translating gives CATRRDNSPLHF.